These 10 T cell receptor beta chains came from one sample sequenced in a study of T cell responses to AZD1222 COVID-19 vaccine. Produced via immunoSEQ multiplex PCR; TCRdb's table is partial and in-frame only. The sample lists 150,000 to 200,000 clones; roughly 90% were seen once. The sequencing here drew on peripheral blood, taken on day 0 of AZD1222 vaccination. These TCRs come from an adult in good health.

This clone was picked up one time. CDR3 coding DNA: TGTGCCAGTAGTACGAGTGCAGCCAAGGGTCAGCCCCAGCATTTT. It encodes CASSTSAAKGQPQHF. V usage is TRBV19 and J usage is TRBJ1-5; unclear D gene. The CDR3 loop spans 15 amino acids. V lost 4 bases and J 6 bases, leaving 16 bases between the germline ends. The germline gives CDR1 LNHDA, CDR2 SQIVND (reference sequence).

The V call is TRBV4-1, the J call TRBJ2-4; 10 positions agree with TRBD1. With 4 bases clipped from V and 0 bases from J, the junction kept 6 bases outside the gene matches. Germline values: CDR1 MGHRA, CDR2 YSYEKL. CDR3 length: 17 amino acids. In DNA form, the CDR3 reads TGCGCCAGCAGCCGGACAGGGGGTGACCTAGCCAAAAACATTCAGTACTTC. It yields the protein CASSRTGGDLAKNIQYF.

The gene calls are TRBV30 and TRBJ1-2; 7 bases map to TRBD1. V lost 4 bases to trimming and J lost 1 base; unmatched junction nucleotides: 6. In germline, CDR1 is GTSNPN, CDR2 SVGIG (reference sequence). The CDR3 length is 14 residues. CDR3 DNA: TGTGCCTGGACCCCGACAGGGAGTAACTATGGCTACACCTTC. It is translated as CAWTPTGSNYGYTF.

This chain links TRBV28 with TRBJ1-2, with unresolved D. The CDR3 contains 12 residues. The V end lost 5 bases, the J end lost 4 bases, and 8 bases lay between the germline ends. CDR1 and CDR2 (germline): MDHEN, SYDVKM. CDR3 region: CASSRTTYGYTF. DNA of the CDR3: TGTGCCAGCAGTCGGACTACCTATGGCTACACCTTC.

This chain uses TRBV12-3 or TRBV12-4 with TRBJ1-1; D ambiguous. The V and J ends lost 4 bases and 9 bases respectively, with 12 bases between them. This CDR3 comprises 12 residues. The CDR3 DNA reads TGTGCCAGCAGTTCTAGCCTGGAGAAAGCTTTCTTT. It specifies CASSSSLEKAFF.

This chain uses TRBV24-1 with TRBJ2-3, with D possibly being TRBD2 (6 bases). This CDR3 is built from 13 residues. V was cut by 7 bases and J by 4 bases, with 11 bases left in between. The germline V gene has CDR1 KGHDR and CDR2 SFDVKD. CDR3 in amino acids: CATRRRGSDTQYF. DNA of the CDR3: TGTGCCACCAGGAGGCGGGGTTCAGATACGCAGTATTTT.

The chain employs TRBV7-9 and TRBJ1-2; no clear D. This CDR3 has 14 amino acids. From germline, CDR1 is SEHNR and CDR2 FQNEAQ (reference sequence). V lost 0 bases, J lost 4 bases, and 9 bases lay in between. The CDR3 DNA is TGTGCCAGCAGCTTAGCGATGCCAGCCTATGGCTACACCTTC. Translation: CASSLAMPAYGYTF.

V usage is TRBV7-8 and J usage is TRBJ2-7; D may correspond to TRBD1 or TRBD2 (5 bases each). The V gene lost 4 bases and the J gene lost 2 bases, with 18 bases spanning the gap. The germline gives CDR1 SGHVS, CDR2 FQNEAQ. CDR3 length: 16 amino acids. In DNA, the CDR3 is TGTGCCAGCAGCTCATTATCCGGGACGGGGACCTACGAGCAGTACTTC. Encoded protein: CASSSLSGTGTYEQYF. Using reference TRBV7-8 and TRBJ2-7 for the parts outside the CDR3, the full variable domain is GAGVSQSPRYKVAKRGQDVALRCDPISGHVSLFWYQQALGQGPEFLTYFQNEAQLDKSGLPSDRFFAERPEGSVSTLKIQRTQQEDSAVYLCASSSLSGTGTYEQYFGPGTRLTVT.

The chain joins TRBV6-5 to TRBJ1-6, with D possibly TRBD1 on 5 matching bases. The CDR3 length is 12 residues. Germline CDR1 reads MNHEY; CDR2 reads SVGAGI. V was clipped by 2 bases and J by 14 bases, with 10 bases between them. The CDR3 DNA follows: TGTGCCAGCAGTTACGGCGGGGGGGCCCTCCACTTT. It encodes CASSYGGGALHF.

The chain uses TRBV7-3 and TRBJ2-5, with D hard to call. Per germline, CDR1 SGHTA and CDR2 FQGTGA. The CDR3 contains 13 residues. Trimming shortened V by 2 bases and J by 5 bases, and 9 bases separated the two germline ends. This CDR3 is CASSLRPWETQYF. The CDR3 DNA is TGTGCCAGCAGCTTACGGCCATGGGAGACCCAGTACTTC.